A single sample is the source of the 5 T cell receptor beta chains below, sequenced in a study of blood T cell repertoires in COVID-19. Sequencing used immunoSEQ multiplex PCR; TCRdb keeps in-frame clones, though not all of them. Counted here are a few hundred thousand clones, more than 70% occurring once; the ten biggest clones make up under 7.5%. The sample taken for sequencing was peripheral blood. Receptors originate from a man in his late teens or twenties who had recovered from COVID-19.

The chain joins TRBV9 to TRBJ2-7; 9 bases line up with TRBD1. The V segment lost 3 bases and the J segment 5 bases; nucleotides outside the gene matches: 9. The CDR3 covers 15 residues. Germline V gene data show CDR1 as SGDLS and CDR2 as YYNGEE. CDR3 nucleotide sequence: TGTGCCAGCAGCGGTAGGGGACAGGGTTTTGACGAGCAGTACTTC. Protein product: CASSGRGQGFDEQYF.

This rearrangement joins TRBV5-1 to TRBJ2-1, with TRBD2 as a possible D gene (6 bases). CDR1 is SGHRS and CDR2 is YFSETQ in the germline V gene. Trimming removed 0 bases at V and 0 bases at J, with 10 bases between. The CDR3 runs to 16 residues. The CDR3 DNA follows: TGCGCCAGCAGCTTGGTAGCGGCGAGCTCCTACAATGAGCAGTTCTTC. Its translation is CASSLVAASSYNEQFF.

The chain recombines TRBV29-1 with TRBJ2-7; D is possibly TRBD1 (6 bases). Germline CDR1 reads SQVTM; CDR2 reads ANQGSEA. The CDR3 is made up of 12 amino acids. Trimming removed 6 bases at V and 3 bases at J, with 12 bases between. The CDR3 loop reads CSVAGTSYEQYF. CDR3 DNA sequence: TGCAGCGTCGCCGGGACAAGCTACGAGCAGTACTTC.

The J gene is TRBJ1-5, the V gene TRBV23-1, with 8 nucleotides matching TRBD1. Being an ORF, TRBV23-1 has a function that is uncertain. The CDR3 consists of 18 residues. V was clipped by 3 bases and J by 2 bases; unmatched bases: 12. The CDR3 sequence is CASSHRNYGQGRNQPQHF. CDR3 in DNA: TGCGCCAGCAGTCACCGAAATTATGGACAGGGACGCAATCAGCCCCAGCATTTT.

The rearrangement uses TRBV9 and TRBJ2-7; no reliable D call. This CDR3 has 13 amino acids. Germline CDR1 SGDLS, CDR2 YYNGEE. The V and J ends lost 1 base and 7 bases respectively, with 12 bases between them. For the CDR3, the DNA is TGTGCCAGCAGCGTATCCCCAGGTTGGGAGCAGTACTTC. Protein product: CASSVSPGWEQYF. Full variable domain (outside the CDR3, taken from reference TRBV9 and TRBJ2-7): DSGVTQTPKHLITATGQRVTLRCSPRSGDLSVYWYQQSLDQGLQFLIQYYNGEERAKGNILERFSAQQFPDLHSELNLSSLELGDSALYFCASSVSPGWEQYFGPGTRLTVT.